The TCR beta chain under discussion was sequenced for a study of cytomegalovirus exposure and HLA in healthy donors. About the study: Unique TCRs numbering about 87 million, obtained from HLA-typed donors, made up an early data release. Study-level findings and limits: On later analysis, the bulk of CMV-associated TCR beta chains appeared to be HLA-restricted. Sequences of the TCR beta chain were said to predict the HLA-A and HLA-B alleles of most subjects accurately. A link between a missense DCLRE1C variant and TCR beta V- and J-gene trimming emerged from a later analysis.

The PCR ran on 60 Vbeta and 13 Jbeta primers. The assay was immunoSEQ multiplex PCR, and TCRdb's table has in-frame clones only and misses some. The sample shows about 200,000 clones, more than 85% of them seen only once. As to this clone: Its target is not known.

Trimming removed 3 bases from V and 0 bases from J, with 5 bases in between. Germline V CDR1 and CDR2: LNHDA, SQIVND (reference sequence). The CDR3 sequence is 13 residues long. The TCR originated in a woman in her late teens or twenties in good health and CMV-seronegative. The sequencing input was PBMCs. J is TRBJ2-5 and V is TRBV19; D is unclear. This chain's CDR3 is CASSIPDQETQYF. CDR3 sequence (DNA): TGTGCCAGTAGTATCCCGGACCAAGAGACCCAGTACTTC.